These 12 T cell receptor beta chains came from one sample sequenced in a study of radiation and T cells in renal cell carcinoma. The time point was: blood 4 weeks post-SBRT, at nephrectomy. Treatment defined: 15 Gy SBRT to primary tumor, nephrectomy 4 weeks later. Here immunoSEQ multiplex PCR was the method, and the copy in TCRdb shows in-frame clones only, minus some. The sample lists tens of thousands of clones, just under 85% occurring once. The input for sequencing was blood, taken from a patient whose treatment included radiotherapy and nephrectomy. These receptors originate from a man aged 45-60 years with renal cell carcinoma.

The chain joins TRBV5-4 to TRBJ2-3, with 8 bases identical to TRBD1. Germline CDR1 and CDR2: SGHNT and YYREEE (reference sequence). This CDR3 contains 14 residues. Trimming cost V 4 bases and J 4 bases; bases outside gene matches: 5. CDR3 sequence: CASSPRTGSDTQYF. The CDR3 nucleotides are TGTGCCAGCAGCCCGAGGACAGGGTCAGATACGCAGTATTTT. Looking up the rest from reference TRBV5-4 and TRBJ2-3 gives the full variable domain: ETGVTQSPTHLIKTRGQQVTLRCSSQSGHNTVSWYQQALGQGPQFIFQYYREEENGRGNFPPRFSGLQFPNYSSELNVNALELDDSALYLCASSPRTGSDTQYFGPGTRLTVL.

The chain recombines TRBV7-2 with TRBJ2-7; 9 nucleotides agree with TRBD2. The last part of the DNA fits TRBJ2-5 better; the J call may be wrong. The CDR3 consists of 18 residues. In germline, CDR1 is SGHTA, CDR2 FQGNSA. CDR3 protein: CASSRRSGWRGGPETQYF. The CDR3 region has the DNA TGTGCCAGCAGTCGACGCTCGGGTTGGCGGGGGGGCCCAGAGACCCAGTACTTC.

The CDR3 sequence is CASSTRQGEEPQHF. The CDR3 region has the DNA TGTGCCAGCAGCACTAGACAGGGAGAAGAGCCCCAGCATTTT. The chain links TRBV9 to TRBJ1-5; 7 bases are a match to TRBD1. CDR1 is SGDLS, CDR2 YYNGEE, per germline. This CDR3 spans 14 amino acids. Trimming at V came to 4 bases and at J to 8 bases, leaving 9 bases not matched to a gene.

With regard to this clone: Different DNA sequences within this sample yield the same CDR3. CDR3 nucleotide sequence: TGTGCCAGCAGCTTAGGCGGTTTTGGAAATGAGCAGTTCTTC. Encoded protein: CASSLGGFGNEQFF. The gene calls are TRBV7-9 and TRBJ2-1; D is unclear. CDR1 is SEHNR, CDR2 FQNEAQ, per germline (reference sequence). The ends were cut back, 1 base at V and 7 bases at J, with 11 bases in the middle. The CDR3 consists of 14 residues. The variable domain in full, with the rest retrieved from reference TRBV7-9 and TRBJ2-1, is DTGVSQNPRHKITKRGQNVTFRCDPISEHNRLYWYRQTLGQGPEFLTYFQNEAQLEKSRLLSDRFSAERPKGSFSTLEIQRTEQGDSAMYLCASSLGGFGNEQFFGPGTRLTVL.

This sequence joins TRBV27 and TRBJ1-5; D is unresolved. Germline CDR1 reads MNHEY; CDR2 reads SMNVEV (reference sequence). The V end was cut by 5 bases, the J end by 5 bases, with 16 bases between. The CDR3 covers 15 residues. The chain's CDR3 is CASSPTLSGDQPQHF. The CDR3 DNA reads TGTGCCAGCAGTCCGACACTCTCGGGAGATCAGCCCCAGCATTTT.

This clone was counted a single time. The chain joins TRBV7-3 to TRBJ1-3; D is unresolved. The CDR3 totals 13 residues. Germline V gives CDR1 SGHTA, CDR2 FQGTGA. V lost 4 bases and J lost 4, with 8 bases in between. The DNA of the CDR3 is TGTGCCAGCAGCTCAACACACGGAAACACCATATATTTT. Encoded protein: CASSSTHGNTIYF.

The CDR3 nucleotides are TGTGCCAGCAGCCATAGACTTACAGGTTTTACAAGCACAGATACGCAGTATTTT. It specifies CASSHRLTGFTSTDTQYF. The chain couples TRBV11-3 to TRBJ2-3, with D perhaps TRBD1 (5 bases). CDR3 size: 18 residues. Germline V lookup: CDR1 SGHNT, CDR2 YENEEA. Trimming left V 5 bases short and J 0 bases short, with 21 bases between.

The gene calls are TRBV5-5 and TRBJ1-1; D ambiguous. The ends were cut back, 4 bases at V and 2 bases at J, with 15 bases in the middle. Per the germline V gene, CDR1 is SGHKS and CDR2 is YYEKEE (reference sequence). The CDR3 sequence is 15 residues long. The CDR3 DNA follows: TGTGCCAGCAGCCTGGGAAACAGCCCTAACACTGAAGCTTTCTTT. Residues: CASSLGNSPNTEAFF.

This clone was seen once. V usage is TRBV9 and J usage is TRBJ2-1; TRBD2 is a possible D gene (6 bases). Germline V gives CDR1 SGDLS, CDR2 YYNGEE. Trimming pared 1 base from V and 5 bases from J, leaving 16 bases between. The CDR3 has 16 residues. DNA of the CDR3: TGTGCCAGCAGCGTACACCCCGGGACTCACGACAATGAGCAGTTCTTC. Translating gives CASSVHPGTHDNEQFF.

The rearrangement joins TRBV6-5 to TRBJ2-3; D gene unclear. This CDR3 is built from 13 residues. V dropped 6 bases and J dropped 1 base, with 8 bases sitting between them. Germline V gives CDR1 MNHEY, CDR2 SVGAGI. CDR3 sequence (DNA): TGTGCCAGCAGGACGGCGGGCACAGATACGCAGTATTTT. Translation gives CASRTAGTDTQYF.

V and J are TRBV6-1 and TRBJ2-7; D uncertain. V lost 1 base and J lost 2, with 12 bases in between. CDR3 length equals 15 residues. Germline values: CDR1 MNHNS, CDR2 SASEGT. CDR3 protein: CASSEGPSAPYEQYF. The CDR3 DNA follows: TGTGCCAGCAGTGAAGGCCCCAGCGCGCCCTACGAGCAGTACTTC.

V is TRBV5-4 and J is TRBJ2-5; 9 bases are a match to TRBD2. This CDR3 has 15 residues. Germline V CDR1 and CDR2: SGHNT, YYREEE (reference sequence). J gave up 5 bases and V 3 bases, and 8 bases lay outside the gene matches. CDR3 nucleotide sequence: TGTGCCAGCAGCTCGGTCTTGCGGGAGGGGGAGACCCAGTACTTC. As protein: CASSSVLREGETQYF.